This T cell receptor beta chain was recovered during a study of shared clonotypes between healthy human individuals. Study-wide findings and caveats: Sampling involved blood alone; tissue repertoires likely differ. The study drew on few donors, limiting represented genetic and exposure-history diversity.

The CDR3 spans 14 residues. Germline values: CDR1 MNHEY, CDR2 SVGAGI. V dropped 7 bases and J dropped 1 base, with 13 bases sitting between them. Each of the donors was a healthy adult who was HIV-negative and had not had a recent acute infection or vaccination. Memory CD4+ cells were the fraction left after CD45RA+ naive selection. Measured with immunoSEQ multiplex PCR; TCRdb has only the in-frame clones, and not every one. Among 2 million to 2.5 million clones listed, 93% were seen once. About this clone: Its antigen is as yet unknown.

The sample taken for sequencing was naive CD4+ T cells from PBMCs. Regarding subset: CD45RA+ positively selected. The clonotype originates from a man between 18 and 35 years old in good health. Some clones in this sample may be carry-over from other donors' samples. The V and J genes are TRBV6-5 and TRBJ1-1; D gene uncertain. The chain's CDR3 is CASIRDGRNTEAFF. The CDR3, as DNA: TGTGCCAGCATCCGCGACGGGAGGAACACTGAAGCTTTCTTT.